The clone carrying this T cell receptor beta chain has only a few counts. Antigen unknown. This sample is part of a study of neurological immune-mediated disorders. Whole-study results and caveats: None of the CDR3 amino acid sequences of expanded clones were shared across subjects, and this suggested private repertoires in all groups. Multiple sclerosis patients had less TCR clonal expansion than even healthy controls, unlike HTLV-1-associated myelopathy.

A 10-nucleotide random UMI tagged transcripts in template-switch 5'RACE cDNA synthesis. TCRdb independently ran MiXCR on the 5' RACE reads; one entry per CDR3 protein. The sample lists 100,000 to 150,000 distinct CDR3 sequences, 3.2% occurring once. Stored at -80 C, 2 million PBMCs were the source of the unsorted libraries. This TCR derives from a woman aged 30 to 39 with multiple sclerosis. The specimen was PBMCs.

The CDR3: CASSWSSGSSTDTQYF. The CDR3 DNA reads TGCGCCAGCAGCTGGAGTAGCGGGAGTAGCACAGATACGCAGTATTTT. The chain employs TRBV5-1 and TRBJ2-3, with 9 nucleotides matching TRBD2. CDR1 SGHRS and CDR2 YFSETQ come from the germline V gene. The ends lost 3 bases at V and 0 bases at J; junction bases unmatched: 5. This CDR3 spans 16 amino acids.